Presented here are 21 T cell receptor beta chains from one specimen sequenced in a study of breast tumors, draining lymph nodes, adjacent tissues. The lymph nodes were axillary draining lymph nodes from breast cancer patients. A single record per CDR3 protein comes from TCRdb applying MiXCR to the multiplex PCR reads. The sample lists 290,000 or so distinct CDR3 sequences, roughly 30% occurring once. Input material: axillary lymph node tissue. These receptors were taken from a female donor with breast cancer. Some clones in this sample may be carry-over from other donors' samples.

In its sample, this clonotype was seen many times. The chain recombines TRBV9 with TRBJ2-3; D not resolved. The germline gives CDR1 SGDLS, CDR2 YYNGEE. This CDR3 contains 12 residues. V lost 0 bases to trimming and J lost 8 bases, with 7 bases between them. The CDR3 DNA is TGTGCCAGCAGCGTAGAGCAAGGTACGCAGTATTTT. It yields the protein CASSVEQGTQYF.

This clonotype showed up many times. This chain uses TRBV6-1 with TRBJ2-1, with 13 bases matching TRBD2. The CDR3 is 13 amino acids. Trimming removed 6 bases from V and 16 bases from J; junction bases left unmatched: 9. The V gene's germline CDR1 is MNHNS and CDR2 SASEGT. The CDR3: CASSDTSGRAIFF. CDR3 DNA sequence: TGTGCCAGCAGCGATACTAGCGGGAGGGCGATTTTCTTC.

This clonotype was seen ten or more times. The CDR3 region is CASIRTNTGELFF. CDR3 nucleotides: TGTGCCAGTATTCGGACCAACACCGGGGAGCTGTTTTTT. The V gene is TRBV19, the J gene TRBJ2-2, with D uncertain. In germline, CDR1 is LNHDA, CDR2 SQIVND (reference sequence). Trimming stripped 7 bases from V and 2 bases from J, with 8 bases between. The CDR3 sequence is 13 residues long. Combining the CDR3 with reference TRBV19 and TRBJ2-2 gives the whole variable domain DGGITQSPKYLFRKEGQNVTLSCEQNLNHDAMYWYRQDPGQGLRLIYYSQIVNDFQKGDIAEGYSVSREKKESFPLTVTSAQKNPTAFYLCASIRTNTGELFFGEGSRLTVL.

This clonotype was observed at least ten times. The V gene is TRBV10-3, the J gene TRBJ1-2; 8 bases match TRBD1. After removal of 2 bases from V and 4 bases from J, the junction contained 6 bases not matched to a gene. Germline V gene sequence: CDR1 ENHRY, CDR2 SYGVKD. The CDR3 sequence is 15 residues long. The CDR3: CAISERVTGGYGYTF. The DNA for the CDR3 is TGTGCCATCAGTGAGCGGGTCACAGGGGGCTATGGCTACACCTTC.

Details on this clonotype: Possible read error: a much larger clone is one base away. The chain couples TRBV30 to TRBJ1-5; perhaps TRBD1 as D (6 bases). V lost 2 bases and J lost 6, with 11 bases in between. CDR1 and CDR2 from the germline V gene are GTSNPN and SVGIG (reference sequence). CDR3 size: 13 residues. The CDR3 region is CAWSQGPSQPQHF. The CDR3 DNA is TGTGCCTGGAGTCAGGGGCCCAGTCAGCCCCAGCATTTT.

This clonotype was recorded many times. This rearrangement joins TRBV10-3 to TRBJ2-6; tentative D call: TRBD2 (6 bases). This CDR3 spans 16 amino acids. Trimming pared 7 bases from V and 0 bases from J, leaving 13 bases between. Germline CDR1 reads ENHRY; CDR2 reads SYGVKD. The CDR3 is CAIKEGGDSGANVLTF. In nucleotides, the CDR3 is TGTGCCATCAAGGAGGGCGGCGACTCTGGGGCCAACGTCCTGACTTTC.

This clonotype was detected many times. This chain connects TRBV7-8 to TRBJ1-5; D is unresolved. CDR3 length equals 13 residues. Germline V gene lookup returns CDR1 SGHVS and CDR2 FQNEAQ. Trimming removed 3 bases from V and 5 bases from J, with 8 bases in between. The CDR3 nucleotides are TGTGCCAGCAGCTTCTTCGAGCATCAGCCCCAGCATTTT. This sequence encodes CASSFFEHQPQHF.

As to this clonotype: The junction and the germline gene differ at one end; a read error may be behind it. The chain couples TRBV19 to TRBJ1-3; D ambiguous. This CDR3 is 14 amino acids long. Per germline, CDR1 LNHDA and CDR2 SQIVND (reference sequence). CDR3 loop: CANSEGRSTSTTYF. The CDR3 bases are TGTGCCAATAGTGAAGGACGGAGTACAAGCACCACATATTTT.

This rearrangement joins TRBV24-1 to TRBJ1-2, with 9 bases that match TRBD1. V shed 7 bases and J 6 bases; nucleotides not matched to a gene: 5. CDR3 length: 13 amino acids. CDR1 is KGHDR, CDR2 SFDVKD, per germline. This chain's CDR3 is CATRGRDRDGYTF. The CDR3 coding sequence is TGTGCCACCAGGGGGAGGGACAGGGATGGCTACACCTTC.

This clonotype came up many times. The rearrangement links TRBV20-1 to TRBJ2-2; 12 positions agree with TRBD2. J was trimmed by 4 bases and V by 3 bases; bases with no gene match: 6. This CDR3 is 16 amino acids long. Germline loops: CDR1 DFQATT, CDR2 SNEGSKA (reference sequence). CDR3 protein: CSASSRTSGITGELFF. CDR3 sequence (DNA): TGCAGTGCTAGTTCCCGGACTAGCGGGATCACCGGGGAGCTGTTTTTT.

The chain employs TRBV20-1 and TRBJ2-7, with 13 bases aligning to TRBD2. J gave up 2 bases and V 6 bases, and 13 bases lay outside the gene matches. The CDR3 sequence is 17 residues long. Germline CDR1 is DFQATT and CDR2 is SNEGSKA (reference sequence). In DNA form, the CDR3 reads TGCAGTGCCAAACGGTTGGTAGGGACTAGCGGGACCTACGAGCAGTACTTC. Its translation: CSAKRLVGTSGTYEQYF.

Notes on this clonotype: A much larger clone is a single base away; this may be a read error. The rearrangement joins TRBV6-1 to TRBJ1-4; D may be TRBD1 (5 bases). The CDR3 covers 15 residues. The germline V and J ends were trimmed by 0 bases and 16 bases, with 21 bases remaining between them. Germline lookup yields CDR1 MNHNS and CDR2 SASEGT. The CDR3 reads CASSEAVGFGGRPFF. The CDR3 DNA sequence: TGTGCCAGCAGTGAAGCTGTCGGGTTCGGGGGTAGACCGTTTTTT.

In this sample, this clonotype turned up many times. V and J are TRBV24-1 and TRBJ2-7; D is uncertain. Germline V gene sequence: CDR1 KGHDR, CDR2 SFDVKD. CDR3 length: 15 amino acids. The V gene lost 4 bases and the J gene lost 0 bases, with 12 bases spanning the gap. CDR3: CATSEAGYGSYEQYF. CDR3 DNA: TGTGCCACCAGTGAGGCCGGCTACGGCTCCTACGAGCAGTACTTC.

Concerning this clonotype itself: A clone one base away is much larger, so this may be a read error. The CDR3 spells CASSLVGGTAYEQHF. In DNA, the CDR3 is TGTGCCAGCAGCTTAGTAGGTGGGACCGCTTACGAGCAGCACTTC. This chain connects TRBV7-8 to TRBJ2-7, with D tentatively TRBD1 or TRBD2 (5 bases each). This CDR3 region has 15 residues. Per germline, CDR1 SGHVS and CDR2 FQNEAQ.

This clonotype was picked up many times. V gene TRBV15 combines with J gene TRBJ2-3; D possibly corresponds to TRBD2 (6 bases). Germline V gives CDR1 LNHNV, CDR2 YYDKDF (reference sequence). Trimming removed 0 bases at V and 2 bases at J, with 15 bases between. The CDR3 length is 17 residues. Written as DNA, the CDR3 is TGTGCCACCAGCAGAGATCTCAGTAGCGGATACACAGATACGCAGTATTTT. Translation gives CATSRDLSSGYTDTQYF.

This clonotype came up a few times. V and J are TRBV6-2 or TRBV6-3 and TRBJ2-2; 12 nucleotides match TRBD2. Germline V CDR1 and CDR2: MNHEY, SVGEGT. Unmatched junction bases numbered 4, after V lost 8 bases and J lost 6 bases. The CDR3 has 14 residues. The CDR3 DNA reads TGTGCCAGCGCGAGACTAGCGGGAGCCGGGGAGCTGTTTTTT. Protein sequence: CASARLAGAGELFF.

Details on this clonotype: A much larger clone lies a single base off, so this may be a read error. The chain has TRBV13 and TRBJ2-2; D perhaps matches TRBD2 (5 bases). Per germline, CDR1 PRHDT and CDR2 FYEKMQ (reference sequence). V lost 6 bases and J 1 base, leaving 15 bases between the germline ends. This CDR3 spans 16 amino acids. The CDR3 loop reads CASRKREPMNTGELFF. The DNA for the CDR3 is TGTGCCAGCAGGAAGAGGGAACCCATGAACACCGGGGAGCTGTTTTTT.

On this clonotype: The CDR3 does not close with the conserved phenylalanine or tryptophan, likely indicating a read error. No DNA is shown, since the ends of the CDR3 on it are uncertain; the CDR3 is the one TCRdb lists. The CDR3 reads CSWERRRTDTRYS. This rearrangement joins TRBV29-1 to TRBJ2-3; the table's D call of TRBD2 was not tested on the DNA. The CDR3 is 13 residues long, ends included. Germline V gives CDR1 SQVTM, CDR2 ANQGSEA.

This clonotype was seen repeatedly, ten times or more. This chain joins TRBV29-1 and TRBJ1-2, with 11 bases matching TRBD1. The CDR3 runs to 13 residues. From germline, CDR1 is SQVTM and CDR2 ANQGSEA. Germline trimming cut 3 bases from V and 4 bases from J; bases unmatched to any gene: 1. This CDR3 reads CSVEDRGPYGYTF. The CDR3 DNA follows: TGCAGCGTTGAGGACAGGGGGCCCTATGGCTACACCTTC.

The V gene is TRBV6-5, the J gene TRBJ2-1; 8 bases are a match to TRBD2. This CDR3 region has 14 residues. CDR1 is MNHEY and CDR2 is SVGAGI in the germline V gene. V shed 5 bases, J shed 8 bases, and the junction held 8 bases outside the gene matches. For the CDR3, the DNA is TGTGCCAGCAGTCGGGGCGGGAGGTCTGATGAGCAGTTCTTC. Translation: CASSRGGRSDEQFF.

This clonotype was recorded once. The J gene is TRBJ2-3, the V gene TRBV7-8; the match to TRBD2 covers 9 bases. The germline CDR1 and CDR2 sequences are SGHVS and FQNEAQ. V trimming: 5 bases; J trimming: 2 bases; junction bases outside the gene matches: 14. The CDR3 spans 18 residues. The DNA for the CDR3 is TGTGCCAGCAGCGCTGGACTCGCGGGAGGGGTGATCACAGATACGCAGTATTTT. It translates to CASSAGLAGGVITDTQYF.